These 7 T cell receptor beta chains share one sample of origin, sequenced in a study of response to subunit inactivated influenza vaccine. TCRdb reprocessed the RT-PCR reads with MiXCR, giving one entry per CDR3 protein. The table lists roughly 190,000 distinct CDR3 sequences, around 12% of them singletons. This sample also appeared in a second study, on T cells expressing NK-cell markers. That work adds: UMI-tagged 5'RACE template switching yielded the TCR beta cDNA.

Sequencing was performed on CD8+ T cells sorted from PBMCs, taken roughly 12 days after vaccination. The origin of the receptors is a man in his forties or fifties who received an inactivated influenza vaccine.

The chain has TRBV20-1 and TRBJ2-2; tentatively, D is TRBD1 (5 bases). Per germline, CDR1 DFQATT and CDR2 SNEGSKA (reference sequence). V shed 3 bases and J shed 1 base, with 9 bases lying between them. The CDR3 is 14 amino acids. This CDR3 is CSASQGMNTGELFF. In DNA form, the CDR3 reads TGCAGTGCTAGCCAGGGAATGAACACCGGGGAGCTGTTTTTT.

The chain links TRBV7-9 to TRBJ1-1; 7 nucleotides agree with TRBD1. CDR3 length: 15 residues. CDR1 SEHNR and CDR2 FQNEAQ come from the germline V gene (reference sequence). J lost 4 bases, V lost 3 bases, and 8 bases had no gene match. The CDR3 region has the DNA TGTGCCAGCAGCTTCAAGGGGGCGCCTGCCACTGAAGCTTTCTTT. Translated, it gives CASSFKGAPATEAFF.

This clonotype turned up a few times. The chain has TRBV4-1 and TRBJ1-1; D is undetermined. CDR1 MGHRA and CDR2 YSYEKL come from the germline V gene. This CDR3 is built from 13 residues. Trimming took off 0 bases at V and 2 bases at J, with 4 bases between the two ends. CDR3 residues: CASSQEANTEAFF. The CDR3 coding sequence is TGCGCCAGCAGCCAAGAGGCAAACACTGAAGCTTTCTTT.

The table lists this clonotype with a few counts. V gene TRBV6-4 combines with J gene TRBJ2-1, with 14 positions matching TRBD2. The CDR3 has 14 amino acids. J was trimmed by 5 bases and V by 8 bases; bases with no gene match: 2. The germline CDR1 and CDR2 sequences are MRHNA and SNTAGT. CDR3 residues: CASGTSGSHNEQFF. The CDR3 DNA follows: TGTGCCAGCGGGACTAGCGGGAGCCACAATGAGCAGTTCTTC.

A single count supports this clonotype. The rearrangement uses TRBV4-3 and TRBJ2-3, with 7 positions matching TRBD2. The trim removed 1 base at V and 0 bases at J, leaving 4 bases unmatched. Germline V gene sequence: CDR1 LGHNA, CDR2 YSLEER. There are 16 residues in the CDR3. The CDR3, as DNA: TGCGCCAGCAGCCAAGTTGCCGGGAGGAGCACAGATACGCAGTATTTT. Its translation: CASSQVAGRSTDTQYF.

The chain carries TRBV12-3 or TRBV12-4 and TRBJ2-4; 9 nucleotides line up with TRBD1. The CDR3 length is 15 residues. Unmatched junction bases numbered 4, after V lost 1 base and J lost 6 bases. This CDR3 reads CASSLGGQGLNIQYF. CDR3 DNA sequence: TGTGCCAGCAGTTTAGGGGGACAGGGCCTAAACATTCAGTACTTC.

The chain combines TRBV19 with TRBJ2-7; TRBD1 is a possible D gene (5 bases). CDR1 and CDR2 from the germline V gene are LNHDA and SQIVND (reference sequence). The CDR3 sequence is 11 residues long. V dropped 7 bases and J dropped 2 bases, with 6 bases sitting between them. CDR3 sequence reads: CASIGAYEQYF. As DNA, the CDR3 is TGTGCCAGTATAGGGGCCTACGAGCAGTACTTC.